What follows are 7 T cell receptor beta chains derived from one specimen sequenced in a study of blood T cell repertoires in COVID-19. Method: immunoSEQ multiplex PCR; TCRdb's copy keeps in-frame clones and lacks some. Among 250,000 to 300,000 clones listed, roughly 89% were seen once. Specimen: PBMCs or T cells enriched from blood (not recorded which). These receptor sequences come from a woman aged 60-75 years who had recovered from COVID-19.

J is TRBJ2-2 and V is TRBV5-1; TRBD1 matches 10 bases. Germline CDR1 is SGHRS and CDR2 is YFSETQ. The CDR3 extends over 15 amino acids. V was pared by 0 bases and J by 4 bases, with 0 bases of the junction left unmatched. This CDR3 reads CASSLGTGGTGELFF. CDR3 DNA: TGCGCCAGCAGCTTGGGGACAGGGGGCACCGGGGAGCTGTTTTTT.

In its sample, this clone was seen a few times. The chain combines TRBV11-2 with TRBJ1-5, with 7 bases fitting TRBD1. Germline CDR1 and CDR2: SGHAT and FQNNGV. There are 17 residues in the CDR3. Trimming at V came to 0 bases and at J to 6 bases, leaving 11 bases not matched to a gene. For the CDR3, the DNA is TGTGCCAGCAGCTTAGATAGGACAGGTAAGCGGGTTCAGCCCCAGCATTTT. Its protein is CASSLDRTGKRVQPQHF.

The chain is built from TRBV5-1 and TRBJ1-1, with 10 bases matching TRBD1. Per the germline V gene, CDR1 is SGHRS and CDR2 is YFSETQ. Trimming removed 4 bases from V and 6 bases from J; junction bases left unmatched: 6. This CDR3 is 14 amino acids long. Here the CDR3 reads CASSLGQGYAEAFF. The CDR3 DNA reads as TGCGCCAGCAGCCTGGGACAGGGGTACGCTGAAGCTTTCTTT.

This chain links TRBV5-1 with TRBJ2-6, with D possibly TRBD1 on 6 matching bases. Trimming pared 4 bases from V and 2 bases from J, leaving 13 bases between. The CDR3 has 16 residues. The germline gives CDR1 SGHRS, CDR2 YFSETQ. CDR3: CASSPTGFAGANVLTF. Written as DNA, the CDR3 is TGCGCCAGCAGCCCAACAGGGTTTGCTGGGGCCAACGTCCTGACTTTC.

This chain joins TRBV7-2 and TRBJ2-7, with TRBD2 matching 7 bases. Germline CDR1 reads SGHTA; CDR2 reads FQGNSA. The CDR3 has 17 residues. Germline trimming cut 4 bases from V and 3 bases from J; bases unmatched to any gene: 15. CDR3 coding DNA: TGTGCCAGCAGCTCACAGACTAGCCCATGGAAGGGCTACGAGCAGTACTTC. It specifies CASSSQTSPWKGYEQYF.

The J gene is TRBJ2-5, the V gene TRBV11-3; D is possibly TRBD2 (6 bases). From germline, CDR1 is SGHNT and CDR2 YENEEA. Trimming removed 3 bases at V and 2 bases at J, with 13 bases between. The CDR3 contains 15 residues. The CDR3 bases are TGTGCCAGCAGCTTTCCGCAGGAGGGACAAGAGACCCAGTACTTC. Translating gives CASSFPQEGQETQYF.

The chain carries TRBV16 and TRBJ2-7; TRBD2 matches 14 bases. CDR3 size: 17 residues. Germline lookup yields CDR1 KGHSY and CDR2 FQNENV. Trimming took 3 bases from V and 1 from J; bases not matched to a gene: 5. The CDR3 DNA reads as TGTGCCAGCAGCCAGCTCGGGACTAGCGGGAGTTCCTACGAGCAGTACTTC. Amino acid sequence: CASSQLGTSGSSYEQYF. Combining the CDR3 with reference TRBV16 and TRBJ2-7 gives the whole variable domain GEEVAQTPKHLVRGEGQKAKLYCAPIKGHSYVFWYQQVLKNEFKFLISFQNENVFDETGMPKERFSAKCLPNSPCSLEIQATKLEDSAVYFCASSQLGTSGSSYEQYFGPGTRLTVT.